The sequence of this T cell receptor beta chain was determined in a study of monozygotic twins with cystic fibrosis (dated by TCRdb to the early 2020s). About the full investigation: Barcoded libraries were prepared with roughly 15 PCR cycles from around 2.8 micrograms of fragmented DNA. On the day blood was drawn, the twins' weight-for-height and FEVPerc (FEV1 disease centile) were ranked against those of the 1,060 cohort participants. The cohort comprised ten female and six male twin pairs aged 2.0 to 36.4 years, median 9.1 years, mostly children and adolescents. Data for three of the twin pairs had been reported earlier in a different context. To assess genetic influence on V and J gene usage, the study compared TCR beta repertoires within and across 16 monozygotic twin pairs with cystic fibrosis. General study outcomes and caveats: Monozygotic CF twin pairs shared significantly more nucleotide-identical clonotypes within each pair than unrelated CF individuals shared with one another (P = 0.000026, Mann-Whitney). The cohort was small, and the number of shared CDR3s showed no association with age, concordance or disease severity. Simpson clonality was generally low (median approximately 0.0092), which suggests a naive-dominated repertoire, and clonality was higher in the most severely affected patients. In 13 of 16 pairs, V gene usage most closely resembled the co-twin's, and the same held for J usage in 8 of 16 pairs, a pattern suggesting genetic constraints.

The twin pairs came from the European Cystic Fibrosis Twin and Sibling Study Cohort, a cohort that recruited patients from 170 or so CF clinics across 14 European countries. Zygosity and CFTR genotype were verified in-house, and zygosity was tested by multiplex PCR of nine short tandem repeat loci. Peripheral blood was sampled from each twin, and clinical parameters were recorded on the day of blood sampling. Genomic DNA was isolated from peripheral blood cells with phenol/chloroform and kept in TE buffer at 4 degrees C. TCR beta CDR3 regions were amplified by multiplex PCR with the immunoSEQ immune profiling system according to the manufacturer's instructions. Sequencing was performed on an Illumina NextSeq system. For the original study's pipeline: Sequence data were processed on the immunoSEQ Analyzer platform, and clonality was calculated as the square root of Simpson's index of productive rearrangements. Similarity in V and J usage was measured by Jensen-Shannon distance, and OLGA was used to compute CDR3 generation probabilities. The immuneACCESS database (August 2020) and VDJdb (December 2020) were searched for shared CDR3 sequences. The clones in this table, taken by TCRdb from immuneACCESS, are in-frame only. Not every clone is retained; where verified, under half of the shortfall comes from an unresolved V gene, and the cause of the rest is unknown. The V and J calls and clone size were taken over from that table, and D and trimming were inferred from the DNA. The sample profile shows about 32,000 clones; under 95% of them were found once. The ten largest clones take up roughly 1% of the sample.

To note about this clone: It lacks a known antigen. Qualities for individual bases were not recorded, and no much larger clone is one base off.

The germline V gene (reference sequence) supplies CDR1 MNHEY and CDR2 SMNVEV. V is pared back by 2 bases and J by 0 bases, with 11 bases lying between the germline termini. The cysteine opens and the phenylalanine closes a CDR3 of 15 amino acids. The read is trimmed to its CDR3 DNA, 45 bases read in frame from base 1. This receptor was taken from a girl aged 2-15 years with cystic fibrosis. Specimen: blood. The chain links TRBV27 with TRBJ2-7, with the D gene call left open. The bases read TGTGCCAGCAGTTTAAGTCGGTCTTTCTCCTACGAGCAGTACTTC. This is translated as CASSLSRSFSYEQYF.